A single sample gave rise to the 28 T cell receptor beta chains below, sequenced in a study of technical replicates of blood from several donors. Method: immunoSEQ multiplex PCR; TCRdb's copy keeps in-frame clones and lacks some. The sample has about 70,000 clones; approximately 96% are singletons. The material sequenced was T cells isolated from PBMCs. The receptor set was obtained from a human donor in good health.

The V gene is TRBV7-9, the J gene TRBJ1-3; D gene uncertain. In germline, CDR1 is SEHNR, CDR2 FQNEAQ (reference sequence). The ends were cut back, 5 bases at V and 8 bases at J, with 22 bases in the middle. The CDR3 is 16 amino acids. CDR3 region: CASSPEVEQFQHTIYF. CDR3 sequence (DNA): TGTGCCAGCAGCCCCGAGGTGGAACAATTCCAGCACACCATATATTTT.

This chain's CDR3 is CASSLRTLNTEAFF. The CDR3 DNA reads TGTGCCAGCAGCTTAAGGACATTGAACACTGAAGCTTTCTTT. This rearrangement joins TRBV11-2 to TRBJ1-1; a weak D match, TRBD1 (5 bases). In germline, CDR1 is SGHAT, CDR2 FQNNGV. The CDR3 has 14 residues. The V end lost 2 bases, the J end lost 0 bases, and 7 bases lay between the germline ends.

Written as DNA, the CDR3 is TGTGCCACCAGCAGGGACCCGGGACAGCTGATTTATGGCTACACCTTC. It is translated as CATSRDPGQLIYGYTF. The chain couples TRBV15 to TRBJ1-2, with TRBD1 matching over 7 bases. The ends lost 3 bases at V and 5 bases at J; junction bases unmatched: 12. The CDR3 is 16 amino acids. Looked up from germline, CDR1 is LNHNV and CDR2 is YYDKDF (reference sequence).

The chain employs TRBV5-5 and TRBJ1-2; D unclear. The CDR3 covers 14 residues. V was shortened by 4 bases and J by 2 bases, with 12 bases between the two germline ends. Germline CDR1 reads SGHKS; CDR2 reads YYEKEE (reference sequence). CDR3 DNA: TGTGCCAGCAGCATTGCCTGGGCGAACTATGGCTACACCTTC. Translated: CASSIAWANYGYTF.

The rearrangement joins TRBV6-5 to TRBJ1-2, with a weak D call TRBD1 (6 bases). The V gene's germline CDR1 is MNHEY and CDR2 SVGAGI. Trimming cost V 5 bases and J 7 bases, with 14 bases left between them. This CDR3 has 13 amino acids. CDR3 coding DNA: TGTGCCAGCAGTCGGCAGGGGAAAGGTGGCTACACCTTC. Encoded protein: CASSRQGKGGYTF.

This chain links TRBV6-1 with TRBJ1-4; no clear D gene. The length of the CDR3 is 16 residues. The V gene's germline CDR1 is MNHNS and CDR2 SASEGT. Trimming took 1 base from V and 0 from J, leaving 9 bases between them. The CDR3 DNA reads TGTGCCAGCAGTGAAGACGAGGAGTCAACTAATGAAAAACTGTTTTTT. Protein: CASSEDEESTNEKLFF.

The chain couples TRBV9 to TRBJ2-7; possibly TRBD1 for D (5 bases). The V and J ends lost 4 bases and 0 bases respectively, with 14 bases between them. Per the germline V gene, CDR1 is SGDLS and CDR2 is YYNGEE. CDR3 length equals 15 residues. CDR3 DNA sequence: TGTGCCAGCAGCCGCGGACAATCCGTCTCCTACGAGCAGTACTTC. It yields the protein CASSRGQSVSYEQYF.

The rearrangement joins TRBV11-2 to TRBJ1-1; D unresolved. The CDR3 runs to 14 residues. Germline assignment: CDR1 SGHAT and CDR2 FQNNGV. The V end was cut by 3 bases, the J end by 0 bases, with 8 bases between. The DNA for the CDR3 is TGTGCCAGCAGCTTCTTCGGTTTGAACACTGAAGCTTTCTTT. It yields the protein CASSFFGLNTEAFF.

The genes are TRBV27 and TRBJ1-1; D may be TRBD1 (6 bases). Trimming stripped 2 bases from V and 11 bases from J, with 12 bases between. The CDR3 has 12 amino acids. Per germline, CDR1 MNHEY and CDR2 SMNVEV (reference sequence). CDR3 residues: CASSLGGGRAFF. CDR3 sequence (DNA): TGTGCCAGCAGTTTAGGCGGGGGGCGGGCTTTCTTT.

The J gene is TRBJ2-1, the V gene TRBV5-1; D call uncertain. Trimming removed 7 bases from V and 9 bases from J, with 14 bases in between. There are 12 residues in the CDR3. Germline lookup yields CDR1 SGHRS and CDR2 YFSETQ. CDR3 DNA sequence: TGCGCCAGCTCCCTATTTGTCGGTGAGCAGTTCTTC. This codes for CASSLFVGEQFF.

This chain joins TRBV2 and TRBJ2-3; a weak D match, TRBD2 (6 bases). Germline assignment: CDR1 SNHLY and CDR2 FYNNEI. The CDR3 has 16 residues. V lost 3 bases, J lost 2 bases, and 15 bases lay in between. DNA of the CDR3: TGTGCCAGCAGTGAGAGCGGGCCACCACCCACAGATACGCAGTATTTT. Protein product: CASSESGPPPTDTQYF.

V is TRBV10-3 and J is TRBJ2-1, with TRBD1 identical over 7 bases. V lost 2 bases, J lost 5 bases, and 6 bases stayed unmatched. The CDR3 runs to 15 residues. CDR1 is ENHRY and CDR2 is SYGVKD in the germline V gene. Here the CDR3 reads CAISEKTGIHNEQFF. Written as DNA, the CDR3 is TGTGCCATCAGTGAGAAGACAGGGATCCACAATGAGCAGTTCTTC.

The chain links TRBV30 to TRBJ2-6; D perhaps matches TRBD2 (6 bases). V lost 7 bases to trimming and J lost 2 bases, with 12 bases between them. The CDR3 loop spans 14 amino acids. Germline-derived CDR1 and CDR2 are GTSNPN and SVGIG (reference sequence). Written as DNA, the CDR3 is TGTGCCTTTCAACCGGGGGCTGGGGCCAACGTCCTGACTTTC. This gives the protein CAFQPGAGANVLTF.

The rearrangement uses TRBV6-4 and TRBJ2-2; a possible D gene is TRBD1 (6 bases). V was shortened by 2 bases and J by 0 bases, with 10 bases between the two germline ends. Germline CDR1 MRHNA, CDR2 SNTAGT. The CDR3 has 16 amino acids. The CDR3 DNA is TGTGCCAGCAGTGACGTGGGACACGCGAACACCGGGGAGCTGTTTTTT. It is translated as CASSDVGHANTGELFF.

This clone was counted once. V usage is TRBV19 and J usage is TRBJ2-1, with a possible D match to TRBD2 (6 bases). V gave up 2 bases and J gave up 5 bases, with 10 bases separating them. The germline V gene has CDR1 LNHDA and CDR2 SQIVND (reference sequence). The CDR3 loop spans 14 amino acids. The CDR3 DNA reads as TGTGCCAGTAGTATATCACTAGCAGACAATGAGCAGTTCTTC. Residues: CASSISLADNEQFF. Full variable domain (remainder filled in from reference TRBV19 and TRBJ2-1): DGGITQSPKYLFRKEGQNVTLSCEQNLNHDAMYWYRQDPGQGLRLIYYSQIVNDFQKGDIAEGYSVSREKKESFPLTVTSAQKNPTAFYLCASSISLADNEQFFGPGTRLTVL.

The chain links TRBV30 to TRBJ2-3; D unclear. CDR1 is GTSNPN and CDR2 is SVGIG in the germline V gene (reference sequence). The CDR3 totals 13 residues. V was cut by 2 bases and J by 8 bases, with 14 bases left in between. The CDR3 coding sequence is TGTGCCTGGAGTCCCCTTGGTCTATTTACGCAGTATTTT. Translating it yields CAWSPLGLFTQYF.

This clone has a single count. The CDR3, as DNA: TGCAGTGCTAGAGGAGTTGAAAAACTGTTTTTT. It specifies CSARGVEKLFF. The rearrangement uses TRBV20-1 and TRBJ1-4; D ambiguous. CDR3 length equals 11 residues. Germline V lookup: CDR1 DFQATT, CDR2 SNEGSKA (reference sequence). The ends were cut back, 1 base at V and 7 bases at J, with 4 bases in the middle.

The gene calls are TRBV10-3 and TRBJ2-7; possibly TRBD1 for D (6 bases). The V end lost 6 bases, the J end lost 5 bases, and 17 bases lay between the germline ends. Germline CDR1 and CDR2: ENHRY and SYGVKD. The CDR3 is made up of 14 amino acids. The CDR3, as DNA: TGTGCCATCAGCCTGATTGGGACAAGCGACGAGCAGTACTTC. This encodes CAISLIGTSDEQYF.

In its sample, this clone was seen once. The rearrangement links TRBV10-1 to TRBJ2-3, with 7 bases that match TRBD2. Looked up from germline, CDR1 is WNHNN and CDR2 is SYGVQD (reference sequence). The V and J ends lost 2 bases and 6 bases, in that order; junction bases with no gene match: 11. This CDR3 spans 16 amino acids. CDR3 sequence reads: CASSEREGRGSDTQYF. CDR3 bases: TGCGCCAGCAGTGAGAGGGAGGGACGGGGATCCGATACGCAGTATTTT.

CDR3 in DNA: TGTGCCAGCAGTTCGGGACAGAAGTCCTACGAGCAGTACTTC. This gives the protein CASSSGQKSYEQYF. The V gene is TRBV6-6, the J gene TRBJ2-7, with 7 bases matching TRBD1. With V trimmed by 4 bases and J by 1 base, 4 bases remained unmatched. Per the germline V gene, CDR1 is MNHNY and CDR2 is SVGAGI (reference sequence). The CDR3 runs to 14 residues.

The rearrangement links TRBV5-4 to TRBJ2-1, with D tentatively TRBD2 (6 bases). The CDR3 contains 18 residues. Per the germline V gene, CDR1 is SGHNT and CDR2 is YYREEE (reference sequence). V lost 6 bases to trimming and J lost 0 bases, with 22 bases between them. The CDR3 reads CASNLLHSGPISYNEQFF. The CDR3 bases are TGTGCCAGCAACCTACTACATAGCGGACCTATCTCCTACAATGAGCAGTTCTTC. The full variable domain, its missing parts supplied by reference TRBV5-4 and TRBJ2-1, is ETGVTQSPTHLIKTRGQQVTLRCSSQSGHNTVSWYQQALGQGPQFIFQYYREEENGRGNFPPRFSGLQFPNYSSELNVNALELDDSALYLCASNLLHSGPISYNEQFFGPGTRLTVL.

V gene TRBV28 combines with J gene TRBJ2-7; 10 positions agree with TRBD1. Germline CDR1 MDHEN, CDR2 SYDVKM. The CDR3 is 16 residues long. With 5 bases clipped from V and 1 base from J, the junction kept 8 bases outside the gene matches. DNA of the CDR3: TGTGCCAGCAGTGGTAAAGGGACAGGGGATTCCTACGAGCAGTACTTC. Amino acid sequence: CASSGKGTGDSYEQYF.

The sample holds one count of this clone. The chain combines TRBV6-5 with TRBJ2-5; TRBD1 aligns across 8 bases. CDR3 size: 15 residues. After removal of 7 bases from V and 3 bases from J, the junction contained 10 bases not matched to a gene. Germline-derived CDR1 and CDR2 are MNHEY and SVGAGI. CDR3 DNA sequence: TGTGCCAGCACCGAAGGACGGACAGGGAAAGAGACCCAGTACTTC. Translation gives CASTEGRTGKETQYF.

Written as DNA, the CDR3 is TGCGCCAGCGACCGGGACACTATCGGGGGGACTGAAGCTTTCTTT. Its translation: CASDRDTIGGTEAFF. The V call is TRBV5-1, the J call TRBJ1-1; weak D call: TRBD1 (6 bases). The germline V gene encodes CDR1 SGHRS and CDR2 YFSETQ. The CDR3 contains 15 residues. V was clipped by 7 bases and J by 5 bases, with 21 bases between them.

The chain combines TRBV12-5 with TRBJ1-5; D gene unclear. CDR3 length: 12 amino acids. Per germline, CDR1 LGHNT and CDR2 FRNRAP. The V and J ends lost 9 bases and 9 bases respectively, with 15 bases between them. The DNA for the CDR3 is TGTGCTAGCGGACCCCCGGGATGGCCCCAGCATTTT. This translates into CASGPPGWPQHF.

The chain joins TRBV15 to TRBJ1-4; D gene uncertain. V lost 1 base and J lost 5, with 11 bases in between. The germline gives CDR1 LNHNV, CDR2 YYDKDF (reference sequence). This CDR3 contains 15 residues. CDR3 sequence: CATSRGGTRNEKLFF. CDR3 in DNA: TGTGCCACCAGCAGAGGCGGCACCCGAAATGAAAAACTGTTTTTT.

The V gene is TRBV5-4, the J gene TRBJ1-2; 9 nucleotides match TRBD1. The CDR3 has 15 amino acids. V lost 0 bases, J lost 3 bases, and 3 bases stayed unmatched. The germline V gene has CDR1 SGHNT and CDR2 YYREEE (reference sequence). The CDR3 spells CASSLANRGHYGYTF. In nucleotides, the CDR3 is TGTGCCAGCAGCTTGGCCAACAGGGGGCACTATGGCTACACCTTC.

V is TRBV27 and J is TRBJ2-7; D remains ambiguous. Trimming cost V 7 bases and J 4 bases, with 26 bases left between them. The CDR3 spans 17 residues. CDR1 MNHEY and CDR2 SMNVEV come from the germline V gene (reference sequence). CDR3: CASKESPPIDNGYEQYF. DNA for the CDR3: TGTGCCAGCAAAGAGTCCCCTCCTATCGACAACGGATACGAGCAGTACTTC.